This passage covers 25 T cell receptor beta chains from one sample sequenced in a study of OX40 agonist ivuxolimab in advanced cancers. TCRdb keeps only in-frame clones here, not all; method: immunoSEQ multiplex PCR. This sample has about 89,000 clones, with approximately 91% found just once. Here the sequenced sample was CD4+ or CD8+ T cells sorted from blood, taken in a trial of the OX40 agonist ivuxolimab. These receptors were taken from an adult with an advanced solid tumor such as melanoma, head and neck, liver or kidney cancer.

The chain links TRBV5-1 to TRBJ1-1; D is perhaps TRBD1 (6 bases). Germline values: CDR1 SGHRS, CDR2 YFSETQ. The CDR3 sequence is 15 residues long. Deletions cut 4 bases from V and 1 base from J, with 14 bases between. DNA of the CDR3: TGCGCCAGCAGCCGCTCTGGACAGCAGAACACTGAAGCTTTCTTT. Its protein is CASSRSGQQNTEAFF.

This clone was seen just once. The gene calls are TRBV10-3 and TRBJ1-1; maybe TRBD1 (6 bases). V was cut by 0 bases and J by 7 bases, with 9 bases left in between. This CDR3 is 13 amino acids long. Germline CDR1 and CDR2: ENHRY and SYGVKD. Written as DNA, the CDR3 is TGTGCCATCAGTGAGTCACAGGGAAATGAAGCTTTCTTT. Amino acid sequence: CAISESQGNEAFF.

The CDR3 reads CASSSSLGFGELFF. As DNA, the CDR3 is TGTGCCAGCAGTTCGTCTCTAGGTTTCGGGGAGCTGTTTTTT. This chain joins TRBV27 and TRBJ2-2; D is unclear. This CDR3 comprises 14 residues. V dropped 4 bases and J dropped 7 bases, with 13 bases sitting between them. Germline loops: CDR1 MNHEY, CDR2 SMNVEV (reference sequence).

V is TRBV19 and J is TRBJ1-1, with D uncertain. V was clipped by 1 base and J by 2 bases, with 8 bases between them. The CDR3 loop spans 14 amino acids. The germline CDR1 and CDR2 sequences are LNHDA and SQIVND (reference sequence). The CDR3 reads CASSIVTANTEAFF. DNA for the CDR3: TGTGCCAGTAGTATAGTAACGGCTAACACTGAAGCTTTCTTT.

The J gene is TRBJ1-4, the V gene TRBV30; the D is unclear. The CDR3 is made up of 14 amino acids. The V and J ends lost 4 bases and 1 base respectively, with 10 bases between them. Germline CDR1 and CDR2: GTSNPN and SVGIG (reference sequence). The CDR3 region is CAWKISGTNEKLFF. The CDR3 DNA follows: TGTGCCTGGAAAATATCTGGAACTAATGAAAAACTGTTTTTT.

V gene TRBV6-6 combines with J gene TRBJ1-1; possible D gene TRBD1, 6 bases. Germline lookup yields CDR1 MNHNY and CDR2 SVGAGI (reference sequence). Trimming stripped 5 bases from V and 9 bases from J, with 22 bases between. This CDR3 has 15 residues. The CDR3 DNA reads as TGTGCCAGCAGTAAATCTCGACAGGTCGCGGAAAAAGCTTTCTTT. Its translation is CASSKSRQVAEKAFF.

The V gene is TRBV2, the J gene TRBJ1-1; D is unclear. There are 13 residues in the CDR3. Trimming pared 8 bases from V and 0 bases from J, leaving 10 bases between. The germline V gene has CDR1 SNHLY and CDR2 FYNNEI. CDR3 coding DNA: TGTGCCAGCCTGATGGACGTGAACACTGAAGCTTTCTTT. Amino acid sequence: CASLMDVNTEAFF.

V is TRBV6-5 and J is TRBJ2-7; 7 nucleotides match TRBD2. The CDR3 length is 16 residues. Germline V gene sequence: CDR1 MNHEY, CDR2 SVGAGI. The V and J ends lost 0 bases and 5 bases, in that order; junction bases with no gene match: 10. CDR3 sequence (DNA): TGTGCCAGCAGTTACTCGGGTTTAAGGGAGGGCCACGAGCAGTACTTC. Translating gives CASSYSGLREGHEQYF.

The genes are TRBV11-2 and TRBJ2-2; D uncertain. CDR1 is SGHAT and CDR2 is FQNNGV in the germline V gene. The CDR3 runs 12 residues. V lost 3 bases and J lost 6, with 5 bases in between. The CDR3 DNA sequence: TGTGCCAGCAGCTTCTACTCCGGGGAGCTGTTTTTT. This gives the protein CASSFYSGELFF.

This chain links TRBV4-3 with TRBJ2-4; TRBD1 matches at 11 bases. The CDR3 is 17 residues long. The J segment lost 5 bases and the V segment lost 4 bases, leaving 10 bases of the junction unmatched. The germline gives CDR1 LGHNA, CDR2 YSLEER. The DNA for the CDR3 is TGCGCCAGCAGCCTGGGGGGACAGGGGGAAAAGGAAAACATTCAGTACTTC. Translation gives CASSLGGQGEKENIQYF.

This sequence joins TRBV28 and TRBJ2-7; a weak D match, TRBD2 (6 bases). V gave up 6 bases and J gave up 6 bases, with 15 bases separating them. The CDR3 contains 13 residues. Germline V gene data show CDR1 as MDHEN and CDR2 as SYDVKM. This CDR3 reads CASRRDSLSEQYF. The CDR3 coding sequence is TGTGCCAGCAGGAGGGACTCCCTGTCCGAGCAGTACTTC. Full variable domain (remainder filled in from reference TRBV28 and TRBJ2-7): DVKVTQSSRYLVKRTGEKVFLECVQDMDHENMFWYRQDPGLGLRLIYFSYDVKMKEKGDIPEGYSVSREKKERFSLILESASTNQTSMYLCASRRDSLSEQYFGPGTRLTVT.

The rearrangement links TRBV10-3 to TRBJ2-5; D is tentatively TRBD1 or TRBD2 (5 bases each). This CDR3 comprises 15 residues. With 3 bases removed from V and 2 bases from J, the gap between germline ends came to 13 bases. In germline, CDR1 is ENHRY, CDR2 SYGVKD. CDR3 sequence (DNA): TGTGCCATCAGTGACCAGGGACGGAGTCAAGAGACCCAGTACTTC. It specifies CAISDQGRSQETQYF.

The chain employs TRBV28 and TRBJ1-2; possibly TRBD1 for D (5 bases). Per the germline V gene, CDR1 is MDHEN and CDR2 is SYDVKM. V was shortened by 3 bases and J by 8 bases, with 13 bases between the two germline ends. This CDR3 has 13 residues. This CDR3 is CASSFSGGYGYTF. The CDR3 DNA follows: TGTGCCAGCAGTTTCTCGGGGGGATACGGCTACACCTTC.

This clone was counted once. V gene TRBV6-5 combines with J gene TRBJ2-7; TRBD1 might be the D (5 bases). Trimming took 6 bases from V and 4 from J, leaving 10 bases between them. CDR1 is MNHEY and CDR2 is SVGAGI in the germline V gene. The CDR3 runs 12 residues. The CDR3 loop is CASRGRIYEQYF. The CDR3 DNA sequence: TGTGCCAGCAGGGGGCGGATTTACGAGCAGTACTTC.

The chain links TRBV18 to TRBJ1-1; D gene ambiguous. Germline CDR1 reads KGHSH; CDR2 reads LQKENI. V lost 6 bases to trimming and J lost 3 bases, with 11 bases between them. This CDR3 has 13 amino acids. CDR3 sequence reads: CASSLGLDTEAFF. In DNA form, the CDR3 reads TGTGCCAGCTCCCTGGGCTTGGACACTGAAGCTTTCTTT.

This clone was seen a few times. This rearrangement joins TRBV6-4 to TRBJ1-2; unclear D gene. The V and J ends lost 0 bases and 7 bases respectively, with 9 bases between them. Germline V gene lookup returns CDR1 MRHNA and CDR2 SNTAGT. The CDR3 has 13 residues. CDR3 in DNA: TGTGCCAGCAGTGACTCGAGGGTTTCTGGCTACACCTTC. As protein: CASSDSRVSGYTF.

V usage is TRBV27 and J usage is TRBJ2-7, with TRBD1 as a possible D gene (6 bases). V lost 5 bases, J lost 2 bases, and 13 bases lay in between. The length of the CDR3 is 14 residues. Germline assignment: CDR1 MNHEY and CDR2 SMNVEV (reference sequence). Here the CDR3 DNA reads TGTGCCAGCAGTCCTTGGACAGAAGCCTACGAGCAGTACTTC. Translation gives CASSPWTEAYEQYF.

The chain links TRBV6-4 to TRBJ2-7; the match to TRBD1 covers 9 bases. The CDR3 contains 15 residues. CDR1 and CDR2 from the germline V gene are MRHNA and SNTAGT. Losses at the gene ends were 6 bases for V and 0 bases for J; bases not matched to a gene: 6. The CDR3 region has the DNA TGTGCCAGCAGCGCCGGGACAGGGAGCTCCTACGAGCAGTACTTC. Residues: CASSAGTGSSYEQYF.

The CDR3 DNA is TGTGCCAGCAGTTTCGGGGACAGGGTTAACGAGCAGTACTTC. Translation: CASSFGDRVNEQYF. This chain uses TRBV28 with TRBJ2-7; TRBD1 matches at 9 bases. J lost 5 bases, V lost 3 bases, and 5 bases had no gene match. Germline V gene data show CDR1 as MDHEN and CDR2 as SYDVKM. CDR3 length: 14 amino acids.

The J gene is TRBJ2-5, the V gene TRBV23-1, with unresolved D. TRBV23-1 has ORF status, its function being uncertain. V lost 2 bases and J lost 3, with 7 bases in between. This CDR3 is 13 amino acids long. The CDR3 sequence: CASSQGQEETQYF. The CDR3 region has the DNA TGCGCCAGCAGTCAAGGTCAGGAAGAGACCCAGTACTTC.

The chain links TRBV6-1 to TRBJ2-1, with 9 bases aligning to TRBD2. CDR1 and CDR2 from the germline V gene are MNHNS and SASEGT. The CDR3 loop spans 15 amino acids. V lost 11 bases and J lost 0; bases outside the gene matches: 8. CDR3 region: CAAASGITSYNEQFF. CDR3 DNA: TGTGCCGCGGCTAGCGGGATCACCTCCTACAATGAGCAGTTCTTC.

In this sample, this clone turned up a few times. As DNA, the CDR3 is TGTGCCTGGAGTAGGGAGGGGGCCCAGACGTACGAGCAGTACTTC. This gives the protein CAWSREGAQTYEQYF. The genes are TRBV30 and TRBJ2-7; D tentatively reads TRBD1 or TRBD2 (7 bases each). CDR3 length: 15 amino acids. Germline V gene data show CDR1 as GTSNPN and CDR2 as SVGIG (reference sequence). With 2 bases removed from V and 4 bases from J, the gap between germline ends came to 18 bases.

V and J are TRBV7-8 and TRBJ2-2, with 10 bases matching TRBD2. This CDR3 has 15 amino acids. Germline CDR1 SGHVS, CDR2 FQNEAQ. V lost 5 bases to trimming and J lost 6 bases; unmatched junction nucleotides: 6. DNA for the CDR3: TGTGCCAGCAGCACCGGGACTAGCGTGGCCGGGGAGCTGTTTTTT. Translation gives CASSTGTSVAGELFF. Full variable domain (remainder filled in from reference TRBV7-8 and TRBJ2-2): GAGVSQSPRYKVAKRGQDVALRCDPISGHVSLFWYQQALGQGPEFLTYFQNEAQLDKSGLPSDRFFAERPEGSVSTLKIQRTQQEDSAVYLCASSTGTSVAGELFFGEGSRLTVL.

This clone was observed a single time. The rearrangement joins TRBV7-9 to TRBJ2-7; perhaps TRBD1 as D (6 bases). Germline values: CDR1 SEHNR, CDR2 FQNEAQ (reference sequence). The CDR3 consists of 13 residues. The germline V and J ends were trimmed by 7 bases and 5 bases, with 15 bases remaining between them. For the CDR3, the DNA is TGTGCCAGCACCCCAACAGGGTCCAACGAGCAGTACTTC. The encoded protein is CASTPTGSNEQYF. Filled out from reference TRBV7-9 and TRBJ2-7, the complete variable domain reads DTGVSQNPRHKITKRGQNVTFRCDPISEHNRLYWYRQTLGQGPEFLTYFQNEAQLEKSRLLSDRFSAERPKGSFSTLEIQRTEQGDSAMYLCASTPTGSNEQYFGPGTRLTVT.

This chain connects TRBV6-5 to TRBJ2-7; tentatively, D is TRBD1 (6 bases). The CDR3 extends over 14 amino acids. V lost 11 bases, J lost 0 bases, and 17 bases lay in between. The germline V gene has CDR1 MNHEY and CDR2 SVGAGI. The CDR3 reads CAAGGSLSSYEQYF. Here the CDR3 DNA reads TGTGCCGCTGGGGGCAGTTTAAGCTCCTACGAGCAGTACTTC.